This TCR beta chain originates from a study of T cells in Graves' hyperthyroidism and ophthalmopathy. The germline gives CDR1 SEHNR, CDR2 FQNEAQ (reference sequence). This CDR3 spans 15 amino acids. The ends lost 3 bases at V and 4 bases at J; junction bases unmatched: 6. TCR beta CDR3 regions were amplified from RNA transcripts. The HTBI primer set was used in a first-round RT-PCR of the TCR CDR3. TCRdb called the multiplex PCR reads again in MiXCR, with one record for every CDR3 protein. The table lists around 350,000 distinct CDR3 sequences, over 15% of them singletons. The TCR comes from a woman younger than 30 with Graves' hyperthyroidism. The genes are TRBV7-9 and TRBJ1-5; 7 nucleotides agree with TRBD1. The sequencing input was blood. The CDR3 DNA reads as TGTGCCAGCAGCTTGATGGGACAGCCAAATCAGCCCCAGCATTTT. Encoded protein: CASSLMGQPNQPQHF.